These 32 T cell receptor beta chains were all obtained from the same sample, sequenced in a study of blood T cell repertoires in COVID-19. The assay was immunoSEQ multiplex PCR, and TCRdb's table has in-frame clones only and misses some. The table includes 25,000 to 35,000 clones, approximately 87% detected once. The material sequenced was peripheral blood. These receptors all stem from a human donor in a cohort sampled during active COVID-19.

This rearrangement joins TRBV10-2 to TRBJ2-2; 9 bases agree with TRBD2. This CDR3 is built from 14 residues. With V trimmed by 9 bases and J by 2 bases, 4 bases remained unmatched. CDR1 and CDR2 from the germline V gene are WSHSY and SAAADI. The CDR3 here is CASRRGGNTGELFF. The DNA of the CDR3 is TGCGCCAGTCGGCGGGGGGGTAACACCGGGGAGCTGTTTTTT.

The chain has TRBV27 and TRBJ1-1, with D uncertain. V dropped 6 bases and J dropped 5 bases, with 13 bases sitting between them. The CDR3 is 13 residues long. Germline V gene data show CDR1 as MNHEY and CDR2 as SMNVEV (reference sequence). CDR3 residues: CASRIPGRTEAFF. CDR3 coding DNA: TGTGCCAGCAGAATCCCGGGGAGGACTGAAGCTTTCTTT.

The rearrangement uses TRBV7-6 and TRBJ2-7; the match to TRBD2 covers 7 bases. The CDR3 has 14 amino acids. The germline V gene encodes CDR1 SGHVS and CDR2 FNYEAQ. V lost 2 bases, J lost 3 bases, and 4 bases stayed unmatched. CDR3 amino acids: CASSLLPGGYEQYF. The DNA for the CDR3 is TGTGCCAGCAGCTTACTTCCGGGGGGCTACGAGCAGTACTTC. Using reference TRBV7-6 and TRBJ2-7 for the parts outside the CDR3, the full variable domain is GAGVSQSPRYKVTKRGQDVALRCDPISGHVSLYWYRQALGQGPEFLTYFNYEAQQDKSGLPNDRFSAERPEGSISTLTIQRTEQRDSAMYRCASSLLPGGYEQYFGPGTRLTVT.

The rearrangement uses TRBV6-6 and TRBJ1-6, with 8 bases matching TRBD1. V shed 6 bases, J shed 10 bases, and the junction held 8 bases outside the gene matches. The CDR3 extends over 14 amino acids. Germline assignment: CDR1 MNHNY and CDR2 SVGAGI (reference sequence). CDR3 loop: CASRPGGSESPLHF. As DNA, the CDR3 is TGTGCCAGCAGACCAGGGGGCAGTGAGTCACCCCTCCACTTT.

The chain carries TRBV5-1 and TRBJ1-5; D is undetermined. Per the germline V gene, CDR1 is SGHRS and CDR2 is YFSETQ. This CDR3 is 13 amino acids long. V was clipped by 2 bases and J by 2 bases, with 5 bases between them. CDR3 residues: CASSLTGNQPQHF. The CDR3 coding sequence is TGCGCCAGCAGCTTAACAGGCAATCAGCCCCAGCATTTT.

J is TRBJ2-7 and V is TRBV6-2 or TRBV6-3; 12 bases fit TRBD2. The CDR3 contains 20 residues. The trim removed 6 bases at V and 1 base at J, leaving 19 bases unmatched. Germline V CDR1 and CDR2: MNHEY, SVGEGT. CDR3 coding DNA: TGTGCCAGCAGCTCCCACCGCTTACTAGCGGGGGGTCCCGAATCCTACGAGCAGTACTTC. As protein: CASSSHRLLAGGPESYEQYF.

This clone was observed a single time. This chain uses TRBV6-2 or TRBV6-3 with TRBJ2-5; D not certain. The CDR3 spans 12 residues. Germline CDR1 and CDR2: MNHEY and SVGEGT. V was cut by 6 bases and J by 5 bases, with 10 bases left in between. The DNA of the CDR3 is TGTGCCAGCAGCCGACATAGGGAGACCCAGTACTTC. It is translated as CASSRHRETQYF.

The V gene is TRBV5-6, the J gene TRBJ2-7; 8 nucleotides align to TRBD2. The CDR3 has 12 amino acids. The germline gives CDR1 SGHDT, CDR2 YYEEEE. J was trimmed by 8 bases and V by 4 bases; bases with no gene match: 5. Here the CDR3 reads CASSRTSGKQYF. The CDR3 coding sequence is TGTGCCAGCAGCCGAACTAGCGGAAAGCAGTACTTC.

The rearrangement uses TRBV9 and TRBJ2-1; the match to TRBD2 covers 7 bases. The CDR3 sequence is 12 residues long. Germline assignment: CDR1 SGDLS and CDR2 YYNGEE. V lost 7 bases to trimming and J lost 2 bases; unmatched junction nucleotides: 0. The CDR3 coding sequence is TGTGCCAGCGGGGGGGCCTACAATGAGCAGTTCTTC. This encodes CASGGAYNEQFF. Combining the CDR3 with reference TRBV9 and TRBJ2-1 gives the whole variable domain DSGVTQTPKHLITATGQRVTLRCSPRSGDLSVYWYQQSLDQGLQFLIQYYNGEERAKGNILERFSAQQFPDLHSELNLSSLELGDSALYFCASGGAYNEQFFGPGTRLTVL.

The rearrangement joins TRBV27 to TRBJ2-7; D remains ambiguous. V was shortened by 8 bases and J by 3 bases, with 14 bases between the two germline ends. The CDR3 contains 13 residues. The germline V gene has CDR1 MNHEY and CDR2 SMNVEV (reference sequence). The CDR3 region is CASPPRNYYEQYF. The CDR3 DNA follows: TGTGCCAGCCCACCTCGTAACTACTACGAGCAGTACTTC.

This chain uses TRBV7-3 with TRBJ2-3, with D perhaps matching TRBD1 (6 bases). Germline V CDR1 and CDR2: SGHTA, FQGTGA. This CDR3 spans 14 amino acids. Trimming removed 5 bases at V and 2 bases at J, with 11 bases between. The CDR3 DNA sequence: TGTGCCAGCAGCCCCCAGGGGATCACAGATACGCAGTATTTT. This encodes CASSPQGITDTQYF.

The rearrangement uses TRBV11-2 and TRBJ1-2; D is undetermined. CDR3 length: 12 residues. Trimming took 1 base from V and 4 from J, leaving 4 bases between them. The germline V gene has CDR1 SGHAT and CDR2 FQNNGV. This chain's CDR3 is CASSLGSYGYTF. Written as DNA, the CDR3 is TGTGCCAGCAGCTTAGGGAGCTATGGCTACACCTTC. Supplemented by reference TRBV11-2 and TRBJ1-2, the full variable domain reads EAGVAQSPRYKIIEKRQSVAFWCNPISGHATLYWYQQILGQGPKLLIQFQNNGVVDDSQLPKDRFSAERLKGVDSTLKIQPAKLEDSAVYLCASSLGSYGYTFGSGTRLTVV.

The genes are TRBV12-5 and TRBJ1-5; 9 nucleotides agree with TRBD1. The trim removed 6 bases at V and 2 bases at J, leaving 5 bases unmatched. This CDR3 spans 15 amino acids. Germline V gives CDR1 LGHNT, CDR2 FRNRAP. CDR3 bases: TGTGCTAGTGGATCGGACAGGGGAGGCAATCAGCCCCAGCATTTT. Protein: CASGSDRGGNQPQHF. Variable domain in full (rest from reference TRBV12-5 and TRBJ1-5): DARVTQTPRHKVTEMGQEVTMRCQPILGHNTVFWYRQTMMQGLELLAYFRNRAPLDDSGMPKDRFSAEMPDATLATLKIQPSEPRDSAVYFCASGSDRGGNQPQHFGDGTRLSIL.

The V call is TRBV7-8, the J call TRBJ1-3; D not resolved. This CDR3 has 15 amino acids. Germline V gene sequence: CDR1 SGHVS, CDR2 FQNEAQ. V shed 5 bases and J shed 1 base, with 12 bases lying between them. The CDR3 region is CASSLPRRSGNTIYF. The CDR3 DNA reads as TGTGCCAGCAGCCTCCCGAGGAGGTCTGGAAACACCATATATTTT.

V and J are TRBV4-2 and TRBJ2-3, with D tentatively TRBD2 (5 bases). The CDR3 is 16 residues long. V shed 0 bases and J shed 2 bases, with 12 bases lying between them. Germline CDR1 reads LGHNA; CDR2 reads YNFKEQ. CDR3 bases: TGTGCCAGCAGCCAAGAAGAGGGTCTTCTCACAGATACGCAGTATTTT. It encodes CASSQEEGLLTDTQYF.

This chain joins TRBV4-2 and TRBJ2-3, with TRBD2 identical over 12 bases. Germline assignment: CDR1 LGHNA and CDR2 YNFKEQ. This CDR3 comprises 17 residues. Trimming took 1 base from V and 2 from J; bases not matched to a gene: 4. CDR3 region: CASSQALAGGNTDTQYF. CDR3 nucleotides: TGTGCCAGCAGCCAAGCACTAGCGGGGGGCAACACAGATACGCAGTATTTT.

The DNA for the CDR3 is TGTGCCAGCATCCCGGGGACAGATACGCAGTATTTT. This gives the protein CASIPGTDTQYF. The V and J genes are TRBV6-5 and TRBJ2-3, with TRBD2 as a possible D gene (5 bases). The CDR3 is 12 residues long. Trimming took 7 bases from V and 3 from J, leaving 8 bases between them. The V gene's germline CDR1 is MNHEY and CDR2 SVGAGI.

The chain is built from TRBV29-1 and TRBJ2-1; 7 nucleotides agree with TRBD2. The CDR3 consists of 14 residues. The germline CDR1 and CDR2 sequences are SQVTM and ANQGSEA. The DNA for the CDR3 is TGCTGCACGAAATCCGGGACTACCTACAATGAGCAGTTCTTC. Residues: CCTKSGTTYNEQFF.

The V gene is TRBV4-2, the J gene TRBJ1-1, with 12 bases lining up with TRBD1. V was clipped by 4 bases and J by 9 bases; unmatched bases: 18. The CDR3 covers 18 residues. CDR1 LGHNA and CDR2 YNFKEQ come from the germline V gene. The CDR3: CASSPEGGQGAAVRQAFF. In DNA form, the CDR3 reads TGTGCCAGCAGCCCTGAAGGGGGACAGGGGGCCGCCGTCCGGCAAGCTTTCTTT.

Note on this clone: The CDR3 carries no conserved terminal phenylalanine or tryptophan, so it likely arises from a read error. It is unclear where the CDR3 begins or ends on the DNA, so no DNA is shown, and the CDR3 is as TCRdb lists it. This chain's CDR3 is CASSSTRDRPIG. The chain carries TRBV12-3 or TRBV12-4 and TRBJ1-3; the D call TRBD1 from the table was never checked on the DNA. The CDR3 is 12 residues long, counting both termini.

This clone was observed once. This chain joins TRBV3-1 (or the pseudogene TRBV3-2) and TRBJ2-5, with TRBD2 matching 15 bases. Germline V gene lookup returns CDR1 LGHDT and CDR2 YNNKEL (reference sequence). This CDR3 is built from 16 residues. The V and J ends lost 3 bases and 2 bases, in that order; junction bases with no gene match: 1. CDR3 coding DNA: TGTGCCAGCAGCCATGGGACTAGCGGGGGGCAAGAGACCCAGTACTTC. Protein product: CASSHGTSGGQETQYF.

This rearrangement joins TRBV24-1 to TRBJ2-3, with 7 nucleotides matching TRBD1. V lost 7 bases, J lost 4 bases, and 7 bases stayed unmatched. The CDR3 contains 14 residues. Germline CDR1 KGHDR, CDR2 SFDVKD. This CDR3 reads CATRGEDRADTQYF. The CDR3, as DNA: TGTGCCACCAGGGGGGAAGACAGGGCAGATACGCAGTATTTT.

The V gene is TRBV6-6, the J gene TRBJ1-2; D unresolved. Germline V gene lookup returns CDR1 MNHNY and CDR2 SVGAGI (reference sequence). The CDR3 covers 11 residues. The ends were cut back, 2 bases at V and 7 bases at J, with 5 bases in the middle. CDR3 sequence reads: CASSYASGYTF. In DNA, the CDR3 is TGTGCCAGCAGTTACGCGAGTGGCTACACCTTC.

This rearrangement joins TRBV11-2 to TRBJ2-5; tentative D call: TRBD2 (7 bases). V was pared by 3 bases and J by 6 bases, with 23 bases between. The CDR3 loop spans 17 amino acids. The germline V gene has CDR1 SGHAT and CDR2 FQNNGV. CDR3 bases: TGTGCCAGCAGCTTGCGTAGAGGGGAGGGGGATATAAAGACCCAGTACTTC. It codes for CASSLRRGEGDIKTQYF.

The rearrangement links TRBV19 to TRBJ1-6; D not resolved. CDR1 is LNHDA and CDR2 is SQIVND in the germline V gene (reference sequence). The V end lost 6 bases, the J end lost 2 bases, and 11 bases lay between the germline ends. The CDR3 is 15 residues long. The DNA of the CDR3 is TGTGCCAGTAGCACAACCCTCACCTATAATTCACCCCTCCACTTT. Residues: CASSTTLTYNSPLHF.

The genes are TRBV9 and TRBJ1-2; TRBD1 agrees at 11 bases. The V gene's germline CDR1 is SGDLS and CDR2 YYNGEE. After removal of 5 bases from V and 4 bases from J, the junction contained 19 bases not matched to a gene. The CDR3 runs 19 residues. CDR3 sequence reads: CASRPTPDRGHPLVYGYTF. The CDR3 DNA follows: TGTGCCAGCAGACCCACACCGGACAGGGGGCATCCCCTCGTCTATGGCTACACCTTC.

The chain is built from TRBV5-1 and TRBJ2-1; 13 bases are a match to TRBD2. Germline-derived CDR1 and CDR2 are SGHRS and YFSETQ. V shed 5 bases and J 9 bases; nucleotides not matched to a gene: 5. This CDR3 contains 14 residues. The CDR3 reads CASSRTSGGGEQFF. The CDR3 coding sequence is TGCGCCAGCAGTAGGACTAGCGGGGGCGGTGAGCAGTTCTTC.

CDR3 nucleotides: TGTGCCAGCAGCCTGACAGGGGGCGGAAACATTCAGTACTTC. Translated, it gives CASSLTGGGNIQYF. V is TRBV7-6 and J is TRBJ2-4; 10 bases are shared with TRBD1. V dropped 5 bases and J dropped 6; count of bases not matched to a gene: 4. The CDR3 covers 14 residues. The germline CDR1 and CDR2 sequences are SGHVS and FNYEAQ.

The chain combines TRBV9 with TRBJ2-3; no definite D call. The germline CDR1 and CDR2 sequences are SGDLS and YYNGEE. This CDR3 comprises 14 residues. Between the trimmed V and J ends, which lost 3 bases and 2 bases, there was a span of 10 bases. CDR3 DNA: TGTGCCAGCAGCGCCACCCGGTACACAGATACGCAGTATTTT. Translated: CASSATRYTDTQYF.

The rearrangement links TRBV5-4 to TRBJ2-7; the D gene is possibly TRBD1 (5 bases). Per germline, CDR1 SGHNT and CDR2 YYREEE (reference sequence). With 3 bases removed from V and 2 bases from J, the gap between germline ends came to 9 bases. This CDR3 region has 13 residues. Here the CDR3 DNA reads TGTGCCAGCAGCTCAGACAGACCCTACGAGCAGTACTTC. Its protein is CASSSDRPYEQYF.

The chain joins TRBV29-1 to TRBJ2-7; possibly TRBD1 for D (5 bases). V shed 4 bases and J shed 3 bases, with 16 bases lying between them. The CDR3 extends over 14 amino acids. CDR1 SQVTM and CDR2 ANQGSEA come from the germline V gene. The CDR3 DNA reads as TGCAGCGTTGGAGGCAGGGAATTTTTCTACGAGCAGTACTTC. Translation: CSVGGREFFYEQYF.

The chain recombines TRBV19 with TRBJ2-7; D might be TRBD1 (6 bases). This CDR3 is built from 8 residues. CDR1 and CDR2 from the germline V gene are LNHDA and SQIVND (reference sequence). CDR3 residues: CASSCTGV. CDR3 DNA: TGTGCCAGTAGTTGTACAGGGGTC.